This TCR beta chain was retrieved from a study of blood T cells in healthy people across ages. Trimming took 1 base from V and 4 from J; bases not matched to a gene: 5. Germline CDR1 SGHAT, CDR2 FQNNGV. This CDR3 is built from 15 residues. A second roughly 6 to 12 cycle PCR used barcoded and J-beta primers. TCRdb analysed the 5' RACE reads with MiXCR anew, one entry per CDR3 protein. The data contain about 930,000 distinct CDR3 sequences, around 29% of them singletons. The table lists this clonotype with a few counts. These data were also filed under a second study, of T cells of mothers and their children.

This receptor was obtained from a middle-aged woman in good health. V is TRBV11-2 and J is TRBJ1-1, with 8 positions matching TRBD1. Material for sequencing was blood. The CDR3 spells CASSLVPGGITEAFF. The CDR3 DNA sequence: TGTGCCAGCAGCTTAGTCCCAGGGGGCATCACTGAAGCTTTCTTT.